These 15 T cell receptor beta chains originate from one sample sequenced in a study of preoperative IRX-2 immunotherapy in early breast cancer. Here immunoSEQ multiplex PCR was the method, and the copy in TCRdb shows in-frame clones only, minus some. The repertoire includes roughly 57,000 clones, roughly 94% of them detected once, and approximately 1.8% sits in the top ten. Treatment given: preoperative locoregional IRX-2 cytokine immunotherapy. This sample was gathered from a patient treated with IRX-2 immunotherapy. Receptors were obtained from a human donor with breast cancer.

The chain joins TRBV5-1 to TRBJ2-5; D might be TRBD1 (6 bases). With the DNA end fitting TRBJ2-7 better, the J assignment may be wrong. Per germline, CDR1 SGHRS and CDR2 YFSETQ. CDR3 length: 14 amino acids. The chain's CDR3 is CASSPPGHRYEQYF. DNA for the CDR3: TGCGCCAGCAGCCCGCCGGGACACCGCTACGAGCAGTACTTC.

The J gene is TRBJ1-6, the V gene TRBV27, with D tentatively TRBD1 (5 bases). Trimming took off 2 bases at V and 7 bases at J, with 9 bases between the two ends. The CDR3 is 14 amino acids. Germline V CDR1 and CDR2: MNHEY, SMNVEV (reference sequence). The CDR3 sequence: CASSLRGGNSPLHF. The CDR3 nucleotides read TGTGCCAGCAGTTTAAGGGGCGGAAATTCACCCCTCCACTTT.

CDR3 bases: TGTGCCAGTAGACCCGGGACCCTCCTCACAGATACGCAGTATTTT. Protein: CASRPGTLLTDTQYF. The genes are TRBV19 and TRBJ2-3; the D call may be TRBD1 or TRBD2 (5 bases each). The germline V gene has CDR1 LNHDA and CDR2 SQIVND (reference sequence). The CDR3 consists of 15 residues. Trimming cost V 6 bases and J 2 bases, with 15 bases left between them.

J is TRBJ2-1 and V is TRBV5-1, with D possibly matching TRBD1 (6 bases). Per the germline V gene, CDR1 is SGHRS and CDR2 is YFSETQ. Trimming cost V 1 base and J 3 bases, with 17 bases left between them. The CDR3 loop spans 17 amino acids. CDR3 region: CASSLSSLTGGYNEQFF. CDR3 DNA sequence: TGCGCCAGCAGCTTGTCCAGCCTGACAGGAGGCTACAATGAGCAGTTCTTC.

This clone was seen only once. The chain is built from TRBV5-1 and TRBJ1-1, with D possibly TRBD1 on 5 matching bases. V lost 4 bases and J 6 bases, leaving 13 bases between the germline ends. The length of the CDR3 is 13 residues. Per the germline V gene, CDR1 is SGHRS and CDR2 is YFSETQ. CDR3: CASSRSGGAEAFF. As DNA, the CDR3 is TGCGCCAGCAGCCGTTCAGGAGGGGCTGAAGCTTTCTTT.

The rearrangement joins TRBV6-6 to TRBJ1-1; D not certain. This CDR3 has 15 amino acids. Trimming stripped 0 bases from V and 0 bases from J, with 8 bases between. Germline-derived CDR1 and CDR2 are MNHNY and SVGAGI (reference sequence). The CDR3 DNA reads TGTGCCAGCAGTTACTCGGGAAACATGAACACTGAAGCTTTCTTT. Encoded protein: CASSYSGNMNTEAFF.

The chain has TRBV7-6 and TRBJ2-3; possible D gene TRBD2, 6 bases. Trimming removed 1 base at V and 3 bases at J, with 14 bases between. From germline, CDR1 is SGHVS and CDR2 FNYEAQ. The length of the CDR3 is 16 residues. The CDR3 DNA is TGTGCCAGCAGCTTAGTAGCGGCCTCTCCGACAGATACGCAGTATTTT. Translation gives CASSLVAASPTDTQYF.

The chain links TRBV9 to TRBJ2-7; 9 bases line up with TRBD1. This CDR3 spans 17 amino acids. In germline, CDR1 is SGDLS, CDR2 YYNGEE. V was clipped by 0 bases and J by 5 bases; unmatched bases: 12. The CDR3 nucleotides are TGTGCCAGCAGCGTAGAATCTACCGGGACAGGGACCCACGAGCAGTACTTC. It codes for CASSVESTGTGTHEQYF.

This chain joins TRBV27 and TRBJ2-3, with 8 bases matching TRBD1. The CDR3 length is 15 residues. The trim removed 6 bases at V and 6 bases at J, leaving 11 bases unmatched. Germline V gives CDR1 MNHEY, CDR2 SMNVEV (reference sequence). The CDR3 reads CASSPPDRAWDTQYF. The DNA of the CDR3 is TGTGCCAGCAGCCCCCCGGACAGGGCGTGGGATACGCAGTATTTT.

The chain couples TRBV19 to TRBJ2-1; D is possibly TRBD1 (6 bases). V dropped 4 bases and J dropped 9 bases, with 13 bases sitting between them. This CDR3 spans 13 amino acids. Germline-derived CDR1 and CDR2 are LNHDA and SQIVND (reference sequence). The CDR3 reads CASSTPPGAEQFF. CDR3 sequence (DNA): TGTGCCAGTAGTACGCCCCCAGGGGCTGAGCAGTTCTTC.

This clone was detected once. The rearrangement joins TRBV18 to TRBJ1-2, with 9 bases lining up with TRBD1. This CDR3 is built from 14 residues. V shed 6 bases, J shed 8 bases, and the junction held 10 bases outside the gene matches. Germline-derived CDR1 and CDR2 are KGHSH and LQKENI. The CDR3: CASSPGRTGVGYTF. CDR3 bases: TGTGCCAGCTCTCCAGGGAGGACAGGGGTCGGCTACACCTTC.

The table lists this clone with a count of one. The chain combines TRBV4-1 with TRBJ2-2, with 12 bases lining up with TRBD2. CDR1 is MGHRA, CDR2 YSYEKL, per germline. The CDR3 length is 18 residues. Trimming at V came to 1 base and at J to 2 bases, leaving 5 bases not matched to a gene. The CDR3 sequence is CASSQGSSGGGNTGELFF. In DNA, the CDR3 is TGCGCCAGCAGCCAAGGCTCTAGCGGGGGGGGTAACACCGGGGAGCTGTTTTTT.

The genes are TRBV7-6 and TRBJ1-1; D ambiguous. From germline, CDR1 is SGHVS and CDR2 FNYEAQ. Trimming took 5 bases from V and 7 from J, leaving 14 bases between them. The CDR3 has 13 amino acids. CDR3 in amino acids: CASSQGSDNEAFF. The CDR3 DNA is TGTGCCAGCAGCCAAGGTTCGGATAATGAAGCTTTCTTT.

The rearrangement joins TRBV27 to TRBJ2-7, with 9 bases identical to TRBD1. From germline, CDR1 is MNHEY and CDR2 SMNVEV (reference sequence). The CDR3 extends over 16 amino acids. V lost 6 bases to trimming and J lost 3 bases; unmatched junction nucleotides: 12. CDR3 bases: TGTGCCAGCAGGAAAGGAGGACAGGGGTTCGTCTACGAGCAGTACTTC. Its translation: CASRKGGQGFVYEQYF.

The V gene is TRBV5-5, the J gene TRBJ1-1; 9 bases fit TRBD1. Per germline, CDR1 SGHKS and CDR2 YYEKEE (reference sequence). With V trimmed by 4 bases and J by 8 bases, 6 bases remained unmatched. The length of the CDR3 is 13 residues. The CDR3 spells CASSGTGGREAFF. Here the CDR3 DNA reads TGTGCCAGCAGCGGTACAGGGGGCAGGGAAGCTTTCTTT. The variable domain in full, completed from reference TRBV5-5 and TRBJ1-1, reads DAGVTQSPTHLIKTRGQQVTLRCSPISGHKSVSWYQQVLGQGPQFIFQYYEKEERGRGNFPDRFSARQFPNYSSELNVNALLLGDSALYLCASSGTGGREAFFGQGTRLTVV.